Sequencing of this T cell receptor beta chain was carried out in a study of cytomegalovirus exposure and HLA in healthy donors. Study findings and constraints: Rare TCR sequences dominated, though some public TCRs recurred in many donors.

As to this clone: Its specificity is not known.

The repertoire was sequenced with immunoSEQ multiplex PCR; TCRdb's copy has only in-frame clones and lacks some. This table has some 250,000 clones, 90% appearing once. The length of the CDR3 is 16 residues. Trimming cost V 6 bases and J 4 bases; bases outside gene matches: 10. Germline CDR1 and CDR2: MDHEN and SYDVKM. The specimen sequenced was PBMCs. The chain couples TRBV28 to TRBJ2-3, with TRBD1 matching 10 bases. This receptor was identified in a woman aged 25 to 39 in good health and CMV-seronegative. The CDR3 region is CASSPKTGGWADTQYF. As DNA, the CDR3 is TGTGCCAGCAGCCCTAAGACAGGGGGCTGGGCAGATACGCAGTATTTT.